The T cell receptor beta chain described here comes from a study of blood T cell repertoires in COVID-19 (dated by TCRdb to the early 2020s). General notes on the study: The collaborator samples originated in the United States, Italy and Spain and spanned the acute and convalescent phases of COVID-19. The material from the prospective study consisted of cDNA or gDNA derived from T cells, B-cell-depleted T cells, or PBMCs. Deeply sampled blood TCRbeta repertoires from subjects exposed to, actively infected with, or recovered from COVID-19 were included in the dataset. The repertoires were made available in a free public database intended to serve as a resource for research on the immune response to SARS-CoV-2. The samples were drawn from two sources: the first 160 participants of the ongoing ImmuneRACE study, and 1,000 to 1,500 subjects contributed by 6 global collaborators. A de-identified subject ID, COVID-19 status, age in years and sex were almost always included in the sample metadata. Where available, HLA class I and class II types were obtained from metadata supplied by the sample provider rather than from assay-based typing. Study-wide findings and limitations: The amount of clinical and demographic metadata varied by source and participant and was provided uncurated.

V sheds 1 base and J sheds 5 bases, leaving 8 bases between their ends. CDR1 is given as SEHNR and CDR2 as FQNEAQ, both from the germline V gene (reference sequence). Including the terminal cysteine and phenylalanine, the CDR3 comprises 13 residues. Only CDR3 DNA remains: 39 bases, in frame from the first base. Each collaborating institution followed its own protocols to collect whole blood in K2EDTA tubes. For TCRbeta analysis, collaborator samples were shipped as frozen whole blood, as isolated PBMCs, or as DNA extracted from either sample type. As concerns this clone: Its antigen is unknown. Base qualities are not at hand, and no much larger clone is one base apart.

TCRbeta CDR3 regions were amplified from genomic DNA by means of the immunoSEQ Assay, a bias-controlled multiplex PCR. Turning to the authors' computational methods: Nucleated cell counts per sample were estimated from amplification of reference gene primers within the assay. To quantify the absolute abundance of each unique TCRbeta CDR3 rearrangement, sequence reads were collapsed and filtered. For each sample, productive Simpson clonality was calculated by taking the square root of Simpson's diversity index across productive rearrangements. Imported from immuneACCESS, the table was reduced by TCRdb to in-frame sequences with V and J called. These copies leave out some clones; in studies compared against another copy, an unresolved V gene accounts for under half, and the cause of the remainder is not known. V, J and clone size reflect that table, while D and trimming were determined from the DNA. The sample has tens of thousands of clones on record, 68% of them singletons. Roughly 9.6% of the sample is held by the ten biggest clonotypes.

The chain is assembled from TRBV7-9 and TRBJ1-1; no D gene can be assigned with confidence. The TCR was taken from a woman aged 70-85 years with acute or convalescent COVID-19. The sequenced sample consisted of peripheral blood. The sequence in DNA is TGTGCCAGCAGCTTAGTTTCTGAGACTGAAGCTTTCTTT. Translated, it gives CASSLVSETEAFF. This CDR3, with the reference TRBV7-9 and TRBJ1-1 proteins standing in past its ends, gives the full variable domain DTGVSQNPRHKITKRGQNVTFRCDPISEHNRLYWYRQTLGQGPEFLTYFQNEAQLEKSRLLSDRFSAERPKGSFSTLEIQRTEQGDSAMYLCASSLVSETEAFFGQGTRLTVV.